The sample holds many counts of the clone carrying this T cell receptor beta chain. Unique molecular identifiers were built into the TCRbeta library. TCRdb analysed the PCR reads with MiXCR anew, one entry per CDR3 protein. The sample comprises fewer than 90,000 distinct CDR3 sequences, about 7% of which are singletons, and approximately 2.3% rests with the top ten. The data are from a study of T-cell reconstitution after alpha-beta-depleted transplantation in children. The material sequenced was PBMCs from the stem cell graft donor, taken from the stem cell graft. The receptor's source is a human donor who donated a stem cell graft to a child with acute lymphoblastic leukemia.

The CDR3 bases are TGTGCCAGCAGTTTCAGGACAGGGAACACTGAAGCTTTCTTT. Residues: CASSFRTGNTEAFF. The chain has TRBV6-5 and TRBJ1-1; 7 bases agree with TRBD1. J gave up 1 base and V 4 bases, and 3 bases lay outside the gene matches. CDR3 size: 14 residues. Looked up from germline, CDR1 is MNHEY and CDR2 is SVGAGI.